The 26 T cell receptor beta chains given below trace back to one sample, sequenced in a study of T cells expressing NK-cell markers. For each CDR3 protein, TCRdb gives one entry from its re-call of the 5' RACE reads, without DNA. The sample is made up of under 500,000 distinct CDR3 sequences, and the top ten hold 7.3% of it. Sequencing was done on a sample of blood T cells: a sorted CD56 or NKG2C T cell subset, CD4+ or CD8+ T cells, or bulk PBMC T cells (not recorded which). Receptor source: a woman aged 18-70 years in good health.

The rearrangement joins TRBV10-3 to TRBJ1-5; no DNA is available, so the TRBD1 call from TCRdb remains unchecked. Germline V gene data show CDR1 as ENHRY and CDR2 as SYGVKD. This CDR3 has 16 amino acids. CDR3: CAISDGEAGWNQPQHF.

V gene TRBV5-1 combines with J gene TRBJ1-2; TCRdb's D gene call, TRBD1, goes unchecked for lack of DNA. The CDR3 extends over 12 amino acids. Germline V lookup: CDR1 SGHRS, CDR2 YFSETQ. The CDR3 loop reads CASRAGEDGYTF. Looking up the rest from reference TRBV5-1 and TRBJ1-2 gives the full variable domain: KAGVTQTPRYLIKTRGQQVTLSCSPISGHRSVSWYQQTPGQGLQFLFEYFSETQRNKGNFPGRFSGRQFSNSRSEMNVSTLELGDSALYLCASRAGEDGYTFGSGTRLTVV.

The rearrangement links TRBV7-8 to TRBJ2-7; there is no DNA to check the TCRdb D call of TRBD1. CDR3 length: 16 amino acids. CDR1 is SGHVS and CDR2 is FQNEAQ in the germline V gene. CDR3 sequence reads: CASSLVLSGYSYEQYF.

The chain uses TRBV12-3 or TRBV12-4 and TRBJ2-7; the TCRdb D gene call, TRBD1, has no DNA to confirm it. The CDR3 runs 14 residues. The CDR3: CASSLVAGGFEQYF.

V is TRBV19 and J is TRBJ2-1; without DNA, the TCRdb call of TRBD1 cannot be checked. This CDR3 has 13 residues. CDR1 LNHDA and CDR2 SQIVND come from the germline V gene (reference sequence). The CDR3 protein is CASSIREWNEQFF.

The J gene is TRBJ1-1, the V gene TRBV7-9. The CDR3 contains 12 residues. Germline V gene sequence: CDR1 SEHNR, CDR2 FQNEAQ (reference sequence). CDR3 in amino acids: CASSPTRTEAFF.

The genes are TRBV20-1 and TRBJ2-3; without DNA, the TCRdb call of TRBD1 cannot be checked. This CDR3 contains 14 residues. The V gene's germline CDR1 is DFQATT and CDR2 SNEGSKA (reference sequence). The CDR3 is CSASSGVRTDTQYF.

The rearrangement uses TRBV12-3 or TRBV12-4 and TRBJ2-4. The CDR3 has 14 amino acids. CDR3: CASSFRIRGNIQYF.

The chain employs TRBV7-2 and TRBJ2-5; TCRdb names TRBD1, which stays unverified in the absence of DNA. This CDR3 contains 18 residues. From germline, CDR1 is SGHTA and CDR2 FQGNSA. The CDR3 protein is CASSLAYSGGARGETQYF.

The chain has TRBV5-4 and TRBJ2-2; with no DNA, the TCRdb D assignment of TRBD2 cannot be verified. Germline-derived CDR1 and CDR2 are SGHNT and YYREEE (reference sequence). This CDR3 has 16 residues. This CDR3 reads CASSLGPTRWTGELFF.

The chain employs TRBV4-1 and TRBJ1-2; with no DNA, the TCRdb D assignment of TRBD1 cannot be verified. This CDR3 is 16 amino acids long. Per the germline V gene, CDR1 is MGHRA and CDR2 is YSYEKL. CDR3 sequence reads: CASSRTGTGLNYGYTF.

V gene TRBV11-2 combines with J gene TRBJ2-7. The CDR3 runs to 12 residues. Germline V gene sequence: CDR1 SGHAT, CDR2 FQNNGV. The CDR3 sequence: CASSLNLPEQFF. The full variable domain, with the rest looked up from reference TRBV11-2 and TRBJ2-7, is EAGVAQSPRYKIIEKRQSVAFWCNPISGHATLYWYQQILGQGPKLLIQFQNNGVVDDSQLPKDRFSAERLKGVDSTLKIQPAKLEDSAVYLCASSLNLPEQFFGPGTRLTVT.

This chain links TRBV11-2 with TRBJ2-1. CDR1 is SGHAT, CDR2 FQNNGV, per germline. The CDR3 has 12 amino acids. The CDR3 spells CASSLEGLEQFF.

The CDR3 protein is CASTLSPPPGELFF. This chain links TRBV7-2 with TRBJ2-2; with no DNA, the TCRdb D assignment of TRBD1 cannot be verified. Germline CDR1 reads SGHTA; CDR2 reads FQGNSA. There are 14 residues in the CDR3.

The chain is built from TRBV5-4 and TRBJ1-1; TCRdb indicates TRBD1, and absent DNA this call remains unverified. CDR3 length: 15 amino acids. CDR1 is SGHNT, CDR2 YYREEE, per germline (reference sequence). CDR3 sequence reads: CASSPDRGRLDEAFF.

This chain connects TRBV4-3 to TRBJ2-2; TCRdb reports TRBD1, a call that lacks DNA to check it against. This CDR3 region has 15 residues. CDR1 and CDR2 from the germline V gene are LGHNA and YSLEER. The CDR3: CASSLLWQGSGELFF.

The J gene is TRBJ1-2, the V gene TRBV5-5; TCRdb returns TRBD1, unconfirmable since there is no DNA. This CDR3 is 14 amino acids long. Germline values: CDR1 SGHKS, CDR2 YYEKEE (reference sequence). Here the CDR3 reads CASTLSTGGYGYTF. Using reference TRBV5-5 and TRBJ1-2 for the parts outside the CDR3, the full variable domain is DAGVTQSPTHLIKTRGQQVTLRCSPISGHKSVSWYQQVLGQGPQFIFQYYEKEERGRGNFPDRFSARQFPNYSSELNVNALLLGDSALYLCASTLSTGGYGYTFGSGTRLTVV.

The V and J genes are TRBV6-2 or TRBV6-3 and TRBJ2-4; TCRdb's D call of TRBD1 is untestable without DNA. The CDR3 totals 18 residues. Germline CDR1 is MNHEY and CDR2 is SVGEGT. CDR3 residues: CATQQLQGLGQGANIQYF.

This chain uses TRBV27 with TRBJ2-1; TCRdb's D call, TRBD1, is unchecked because there is no DNA. This CDR3 spans 16 amino acids. CDR1 and CDR2 from the germline V gene are MNHEY and SMNVEV (reference sequence). The CDR3 region is CASSSPRDRGTDEQFF.

The V call is TRBV5-1, the J call TRBJ2-5; TCRdb calls TRBD2, which cannot be checked without DNA. Germline-derived CDR1 and CDR2 are SGHRS and YFSETQ. This CDR3 contains 15 residues. The CDR3 reads CASSLGTSGEETQYF.

The chain joins TRBV27 to TRBJ2-6; the TCRdb D gene call, TRBD1, has no DNA to confirm it. The CDR3 has 19 residues. Germline V gene data show CDR1 as MNHEY and CDR2 as SMNVEV (reference sequence). CDR3 region: CASSFNSGFGSSGANVLTF.

The genes are TRBV4-1 and TRBJ1-1; lacking DNA, the TRBD1 call made by TCRdb goes unchecked. Germline CDR1 is MGHRA and CDR2 is YSYEKL. This CDR3 spans 15 amino acids. CDR3 residues: CASSPSTGVNTEAFF.

The gene calls are TRBV29-1 and TRBJ2-5; TCRdb's assignment of TRBD2 cannot be checked, as there is no DNA. The germline CDR1 and CDR2 sequences are SQVTM and ANQGSEA. The CDR3 is 13 amino acids. The CDR3 spells CSVEGGTGETQYF.

V gene TRBV7-6 combines with J gene TRBJ2-2; TCRdb indicates TRBD2, and absent DNA this call remains unverified. The CDR3 consists of 16 residues. Germline CDR1 and CDR2: SGHVS and FNYEAQ. The CDR3 reads CASRLRGGLATGELFF. The full variable domain, with the rest looked up from reference TRBV7-6 and TRBJ2-2, is GAGVSQSPRYKVTKRGQDVALRCDPISGHVSLYWYRQALGQGPEFLTYFNYEAQQDKSGLPNDRFSAERPEGSISTLTIQRTEQRDSAMYRCASRLRGGLATGELFFGEGSRLTVL.

V and J are TRBV10-3 and TRBJ2-1. Germline CDR1 ENHRY, CDR2 SYGVKD. This CDR3 is built from 13 residues. This CDR3 is CAISESSYNEQFF.

This chain uses TRBV30 with TRBJ2-1; TCRdb designates TRBD1, a call that cannot be tested without DNA. The germline V gene encodes CDR1 GTSNPN and CDR2 SVGIG (reference sequence). This CDR3 has 11 amino acids. The CDR3 protein is CAWSPGPEQFF.